The 13 T cell receptor beta chains reported below all come from one sample, sequenced in a study of PD-1 blockade in classical Hodgkin lymphoma. This table comes from immunoSEQ multiplex PCR, and its TCRdb copy is limited to in-frame clones, with some not included. The table records 20,000 to 25,000 clones, 81% of them present only once. All trial patients relapsed after autologous stem cell transplantation. Sample: peripheral blood mononuclear cells (PBMCs), taken before the second cycle of nivolumab. The receptors were gathered from a human donor with classical Hodgkin lymphoma.

The chain combines TRBV11-2 with TRBJ1-5; no reliable D call. V lost 2 bases and J 2 bases, leaving 10 bases between the germline ends. Germline-derived CDR1 and CDR2 are SGHAT and FQNNGV. The CDR3 covers 15 residues. The CDR3 DNA reads TGTGCCAGCAGCTTAACCGACGGGGGCAATCAGCCCCAGCATTTT. As protein: CASSLTDGGNQPQHF.

This rearrangement joins TRBV9 to TRBJ1-5; D gene ambiguous. V lost 0 bases to trimming and J lost 2 bases, with 12 bases between them. The germline V gene encodes CDR1 SGDLS and CDR2 YYNGEE. This CDR3 region has 16 residues. CDR3 bases: TGTGCCAGCAGCGTAGTTCTGCTGAGGGGCAATCAGCCCCAGCATTTT. Amino acid sequence: CASSVVLLRGNQPQHF.

CDR3: CASSFNRGNTGELFF. The CDR3 DNA reads TGTGCCAGCAGCTTCAACAGGGGGAACACCGGGGAGCTGTTTTTT. The chain is built from TRBV11-3 and TRBJ2-2; 7 positions agree with TRBD1. The CDR3 covers 15 residues. Germline CDR1 and CDR2: SGHNT and YENEEA. V trimming: 3 bases; J trimming: 1 base; junction bases outside the gene matches: 2.

The V gene is TRBV5-5, the J gene TRBJ2-1; 7 nucleotides match TRBD1. J lost 14 bases, V lost 3 bases, and 8 bases had no gene match. In germline, CDR1 is SGHKS, CDR2 YYEKEE (reference sequence). The CDR3 runs to 12 residues. CDR3: CASSSPRGLEFF. In DNA, the CDR3 is TGTGCCAGCAGCTCCCCCAGGGGGTTGGAGTTCTTC.

The chain has TRBV9 and TRBJ2-3; 15 bases match TRBD2. V trimming: 3 bases; J trimming: 5 bases; junction bases outside the gene matches: 7. The CDR3 extends over 17 amino acids. Per germline, CDR1 SGDLS and CDR2 YYNGEE. DNA for the CDR3: TGTGCCAGCAGCGCGCGGACTAGCGGGAGGGCGGTAGATACGCAGTATTTT. Translating gives CASSARTSGRAVDTQYF.

The V and J genes are TRBV7-2 and TRBJ2-7; 15 bases fit TRBD2. Germline lookup yields CDR1 SGHTA and CDR2 FQGNSA. The V gene end was trimmed by 4 bases and the J gene end by 4 bases; junction bases not matched to a gene: 11. The CDR3 spans 18 residues. CDR3 nucleotides: TGTGCCAGCAGCTCCCGGACTAGCGGGAGGGCCAGACTATACGAGCAGTACTTC. As protein: CASSSRTSGRARLYEQYF.

J is TRBJ2-7 and V is TRBV6-5; TRBD2 aligns across 7 bases. This CDR3 is built from 15 residues. Germline V gene data show CDR1 as MNHEY and CDR2 as SVGAGI. The V gene end was trimmed by 6 bases and the J gene end by 2 bases; junction bases not matched to a gene: 10. The CDR3 nucleotides read TGTGCCAGCAGCCCTTCTAGCGGAGCAGCCTACGAGCAGTACTTC. Translation: CASSPSSGAAYEQYF.

This sequence joins TRBV5-1 and TRBJ1-4, with D hard to call. Germline-derived CDR1 and CDR2 are SGHRS and YFSETQ. The V gene lost 4 bases and the J gene lost 12 bases, with 25 bases spanning the gap. The CDR3 length is 16 residues. Here the CDR3 reads CASSVGLGPQERELFF. For the CDR3, the DNA is TGCGCCAGCAGCGTCGGTCTCGGGCCTCAAGAAAGAGAACTGTTTTTT.

The chain recombines TRBV6-5 with TRBJ2-1; TRBD1 agrees at 9 bases. The CDR3 covers 13 residues. Germline lookup yields CDR1 MNHEY and CDR2 SVGAGI. V lost 7 bases and J lost 10; bases outside the gene matches: 8. Here the CDR3 DNA reads TGTGCCAGCACCAGGACAGGGGTAGGAGAGCAGTTCTTC. Its translation is CASTRTGVGEQFF.

V usage is TRBV6-1 and J usage is TRBJ1-5; 12 nucleotides line up with TRBD1. The germline gives CDR1 MNHNS, CDR2 SASEGT. The CDR3 runs 17 residues. Trimming took 4 bases from V and 0 from J; bases not matched to a gene: 4. CDR3 loop: CASSGLGQGASNQPQHF. As DNA, the CDR3 is TGTGCCAGCAGTGGCTTGGGACAGGGGGCTAGCAATCAGCCCCAGCATTTT.

V is TRBV19 and J is TRBJ1-2; 9 bases align to TRBD1. CDR3 size: 15 residues. With 2 bases clipped from V and 7 bases from J, the junction kept 8 bases outside the gene matches. Germline V CDR1 and CDR2: LNHDA, SQIVND (reference sequence). The CDR3 loop reads CASSIPGQGWSGYTF. The CDR3, as DNA: TGTGCCAGTAGTATACCAGGACAGGGGTGGAGTGGCTACACCTTC. The full variable domain, rest sourced from reference TRBV19 and TRBJ1-2, is DGGITQSPKYLFRKEGQNVTLSCEQNLNHDAMYWYRQDPGQGLRLIYYSQIVNDFQKGDIAEGYSVSREKKESFPLTVTSAQKNPTAFYLCASSIPGQGWSGYTFGSGTRLTVV.

About this clone: Other DNA sequences within the sample encode an identical CDR3. This chain connects TRBV9 to TRBJ2-3; D is unresolved. The CDR3 contains 12 residues. From germline, CDR1 is SGDLS and CDR2 YYNGEE. V gave up 0 bases and J gave up 3 bases, with 2 bases separating them. The CDR3 sequence: CASSVGTDTQYF. In nucleotides, the CDR3 is TGTGCCAGCAGCGTAGGAACAGATACGCAGTATTTT.

The rearrangement joins TRBV27 to TRBJ2-7; TRBD1 agrees at 9 bases. CDR3 length: 15 residues. The V and J ends lost 4 bases and 3 bases, in that order; junction bases with no gene match: 7. The germline gives CDR1 MNHEY, CDR2 SMNVEV (reference sequence). The CDR3 loop is CASSSPGTGHYEQYF. The CDR3 nucleotides read TGTGCCAGCAGTTCCCCCGGGACAGGGCACTACGAGCAGTACTTC.